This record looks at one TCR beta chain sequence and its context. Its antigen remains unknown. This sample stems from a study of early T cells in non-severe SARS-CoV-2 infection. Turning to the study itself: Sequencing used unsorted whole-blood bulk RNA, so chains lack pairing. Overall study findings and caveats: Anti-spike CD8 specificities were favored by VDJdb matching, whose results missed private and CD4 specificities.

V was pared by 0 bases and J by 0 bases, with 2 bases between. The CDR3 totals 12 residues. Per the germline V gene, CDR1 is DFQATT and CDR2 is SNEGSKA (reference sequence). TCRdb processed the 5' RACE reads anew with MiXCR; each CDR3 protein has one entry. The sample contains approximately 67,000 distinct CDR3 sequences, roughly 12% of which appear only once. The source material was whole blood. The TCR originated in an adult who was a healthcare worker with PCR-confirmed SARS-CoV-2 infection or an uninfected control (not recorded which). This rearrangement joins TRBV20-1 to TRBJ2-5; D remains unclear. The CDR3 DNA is TGCAGTGCTAGAGATTACCAAGAGACCCAGTACTTC. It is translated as CSARDYQETQYF.